This TCR beta chain is drawn from a study of cytomegalovirus exposure and HLA in healthy donors. Overall study results and limits: The study carried out a later analysis of TCR beta sequences. It associated some 17,000 of them with specific HLA alleles at a false discovery rate of 0.05. Testing in vitro showed three CMV-associated chains specific for CMV antigens. Reports indicate that TCR beta sequences accurately predicted the HLA-A and HLA-B alleles of most subjects.

On this clone: Antigen specificity is unknown.

PCR involved 60 Vbeta and 13 Jbeta primers. The authors' processing: In a later analysis, some 11 million of 65 million to 80 million unique beta chains occurred in at least two donors. Sequencing was performed with immunoSEQ multiplex PCR; in TCRdb, only in-frame clones are kept and a portion is missing. The V and J calls and clone size are taken from that table; D and trimming were inferred from the DNA. The data hold 80,000 to 100,000 clones, with approximately 80% observed a single time. Unmatched junction bases numbered 10, after V lost 8 bases and J lost 7 bases. CDR3 length: 13 residues. CDR1 and CDR2 (germline): KGHSH, LQKENI.

The sequence derives from a female donor in good health and CMV-seropositive. Sequencing was done on a sample of PBMCs. The J gene is TRBJ1-2, the V gene TRBV18; 7 nucleotides agree with TRBD1. The CDR3: CASTRDREGGYTF. CDR3 bases: TGTGCCAGCACAAGAGACAGGGAAGGTGGCTACACCTTC. Filled out from reference TRBV18 and TRBJ1-2, the complete variable domain reads NAGVMQNPRHLVRRRGQEARLRCSPMKGHSHVYWYRQLPEEGLKFMVYLQKENIIDESGMPKERFSAEFPKEGPSILRIQQVVRGDSAAYFCASTRDREGGYTFGSGTRLTVV.